In this sample, the clone carrying this T cell receptor beta chain turned up a few times. The target antigen is unknown. The data were taken from a study of T cell responses to AZD1222 COVID-19 vaccine. Data came from immunoSEQ multiplex PCR; TCRdb stores just in-frame clones and leaves some out. The sample comprises approximately 84,000 clones, 80% to 90% of which are singletons, and under 11% rests with the top ten. The germline CDR1 and CDR2 sequences are ENHRY and SYGVKD. The V end was cut by 3 bases, the J end by 1 base, with 10 bases between. This CDR3 region has 15 residues. Study-level points and caveats: Spike-specific TCR breadth rose after two AZD1222 doses, and depth rose as well. Scientists sampled the repertoires only once the peak T cell response had passed. The study identified only a handful of AZD1222 recipients as seropositive at baseline.

V is TRBV10-3 and J is TRBJ1-5; D gene uncertain. Material: peripheral blood, obtained 28 days after the second AZD1222 dose. The sequence was collected from an adult who received the AZD1222 COVID-19 vaccine. This chain's CDR3 is CAISDGGRSNQPQHF. CDR3 sequence (DNA): TGTGCCATCAGTGACGGCGGTCGCAGCAATCAGCCCCAGCATTTT.